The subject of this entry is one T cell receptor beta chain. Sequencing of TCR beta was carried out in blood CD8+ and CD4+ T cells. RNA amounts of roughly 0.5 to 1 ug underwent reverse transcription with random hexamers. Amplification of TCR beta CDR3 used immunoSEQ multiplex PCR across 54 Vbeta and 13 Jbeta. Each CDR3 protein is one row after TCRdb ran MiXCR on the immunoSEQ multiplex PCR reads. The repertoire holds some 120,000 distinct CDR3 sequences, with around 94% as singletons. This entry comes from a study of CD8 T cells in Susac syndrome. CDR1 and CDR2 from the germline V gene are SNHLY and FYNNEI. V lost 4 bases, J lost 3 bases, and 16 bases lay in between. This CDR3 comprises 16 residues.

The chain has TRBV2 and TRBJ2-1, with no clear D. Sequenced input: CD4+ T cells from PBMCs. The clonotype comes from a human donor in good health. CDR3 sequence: CASSGGRTTLYNEQFF. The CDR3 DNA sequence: TGTGCCAGCAGTGGTGGCCGAACTACCCTCTACAATGAGCAGTTCTTC.